This T cell receptor beta chain was obtained from a study of technical replicates of blood from a few donors. TCRdb keeps only in-frame clones here, not all; method: immunoSEQ multiplex PCR. The repertoire consists of about 44,000 clones, with around 96% occurring once and the leading ten covering around 0.35%. The trim removed 6 bases at V and 4 bases at J, leaving 6 bases unmatched. The CDR3 runs to 14 residues. The V gene's germline CDR1 is MGHDK and CDR2 SYGVNS. The specimen sequenced was T cells isolated from PBMCs. V is TRBV25-1 and J is TRBJ1-1, with 9 bases lining up with TRBD1. This TCR was sampled from a human donor in good health. The chain's CDR3 is CASRVGTGSTEAFF. Written as DNA, the CDR3 is TGTGCCAGCAGGGTGGGGACAGGGTCCACTGAAGCTTTCTTT.